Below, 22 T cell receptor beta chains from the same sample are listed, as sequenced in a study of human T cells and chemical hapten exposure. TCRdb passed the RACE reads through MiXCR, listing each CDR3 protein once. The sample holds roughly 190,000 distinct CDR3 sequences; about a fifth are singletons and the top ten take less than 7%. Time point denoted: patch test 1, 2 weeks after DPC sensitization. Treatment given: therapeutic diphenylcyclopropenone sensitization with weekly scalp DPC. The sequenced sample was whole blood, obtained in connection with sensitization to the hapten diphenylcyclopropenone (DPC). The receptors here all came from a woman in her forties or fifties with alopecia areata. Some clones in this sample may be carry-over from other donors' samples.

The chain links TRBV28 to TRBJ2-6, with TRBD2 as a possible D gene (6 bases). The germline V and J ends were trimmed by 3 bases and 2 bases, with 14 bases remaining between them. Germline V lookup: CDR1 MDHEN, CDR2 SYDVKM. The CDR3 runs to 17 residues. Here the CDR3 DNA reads TGTGCCAGCAGTTTCGGCGGGGCTAGCCCTGGGGCCAACGTCCTGACTTTC. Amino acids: CASSFGGASPGANVLTF.

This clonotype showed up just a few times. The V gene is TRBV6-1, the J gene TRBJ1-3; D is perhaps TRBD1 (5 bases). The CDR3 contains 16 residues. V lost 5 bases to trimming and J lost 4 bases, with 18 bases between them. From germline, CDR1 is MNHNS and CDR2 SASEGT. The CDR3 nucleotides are TGTGCCAGCAGTTGGGATGGGACTGCGGAGGGAAACACCATATATTTT. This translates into CASSWDGTAEGNTIYF.

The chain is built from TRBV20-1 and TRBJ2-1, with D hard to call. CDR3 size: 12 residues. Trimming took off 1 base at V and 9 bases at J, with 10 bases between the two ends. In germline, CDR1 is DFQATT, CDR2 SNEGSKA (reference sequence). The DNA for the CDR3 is TGCAGTGCTAGAGCTCGTGTTGCTGAGCAGTTCTTC. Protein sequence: CSARARVAEQFF.

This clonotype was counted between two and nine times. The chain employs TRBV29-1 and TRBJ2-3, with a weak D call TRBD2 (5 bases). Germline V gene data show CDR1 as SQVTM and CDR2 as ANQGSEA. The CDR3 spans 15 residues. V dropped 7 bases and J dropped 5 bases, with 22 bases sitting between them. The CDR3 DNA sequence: TGCAGCGGAGCAAGTCGTCTAGGAGGAAGAGATACGCAGTATTTT. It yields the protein CSGASRLGGRDTQYF.

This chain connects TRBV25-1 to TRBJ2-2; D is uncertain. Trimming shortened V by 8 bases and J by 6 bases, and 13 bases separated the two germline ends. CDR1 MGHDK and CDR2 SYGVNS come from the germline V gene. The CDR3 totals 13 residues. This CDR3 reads CASGSAGAGELFF. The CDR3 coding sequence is TGTGCCAGCGGGTCCGCTGGGGCCGGGGAGCTGTTTTTT.

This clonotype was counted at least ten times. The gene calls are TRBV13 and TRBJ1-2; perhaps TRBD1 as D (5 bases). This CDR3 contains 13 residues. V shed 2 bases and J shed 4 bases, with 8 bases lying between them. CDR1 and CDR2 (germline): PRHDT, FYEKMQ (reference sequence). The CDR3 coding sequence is TGTGCCAGCAGCTTAATGGGGACCTATGGCTACACCTTC. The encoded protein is CASSLMGTYGYTF. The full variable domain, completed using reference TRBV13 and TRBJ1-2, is AAGVIQSPRHLIKEKRETATLKCYPIPRHDTVYWYQQGPGQDPQFLISFYEKMQSDKGSIPDRFSAQQFSDYHSELNMSSLELGDSALYFCASSLMGTYGYTFGSGTRLTVV.

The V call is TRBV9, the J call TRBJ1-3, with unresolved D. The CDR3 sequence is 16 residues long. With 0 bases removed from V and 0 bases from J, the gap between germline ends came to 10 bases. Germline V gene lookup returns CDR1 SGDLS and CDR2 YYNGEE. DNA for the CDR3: TGTGCCAGCAGCGTAGGGGCAGCCTACTCTGGAAACACCATATATTTT. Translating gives CASSVGAAYSGNTIYF. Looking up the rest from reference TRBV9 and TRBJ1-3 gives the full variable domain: DSGVTQTPKHLITATGQRVTLRCSPRSGDLSVYWYQQSLDQGLQFLIQYYNGEERAKGNILERFSAQQFPDLHSELNLSSLELGDSALYFCASSVGAAYSGNTIYFGEGSWLTVV.

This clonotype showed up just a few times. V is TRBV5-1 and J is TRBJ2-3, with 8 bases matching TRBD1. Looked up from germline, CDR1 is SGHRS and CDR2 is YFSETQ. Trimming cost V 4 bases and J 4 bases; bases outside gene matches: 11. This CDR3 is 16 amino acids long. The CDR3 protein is CASSSYAGQAADTQYF. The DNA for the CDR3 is TGCGCCAGCAGCAGTTACGCGGGACAGGCGGCAGATACGCAGTATTTT.

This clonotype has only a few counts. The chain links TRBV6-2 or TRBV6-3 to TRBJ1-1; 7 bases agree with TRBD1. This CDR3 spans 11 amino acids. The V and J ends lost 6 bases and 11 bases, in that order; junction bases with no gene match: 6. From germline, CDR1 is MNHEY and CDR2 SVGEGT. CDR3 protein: CASRTTGVAFF. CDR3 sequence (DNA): TGTGCCAGCAGGACCACAGGGGTGGCTTTCTTT.

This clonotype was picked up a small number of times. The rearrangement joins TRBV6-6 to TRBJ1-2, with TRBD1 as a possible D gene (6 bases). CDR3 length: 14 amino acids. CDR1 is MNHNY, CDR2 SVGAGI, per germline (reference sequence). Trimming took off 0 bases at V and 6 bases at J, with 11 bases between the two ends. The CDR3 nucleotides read TGTGCCAGCAGTTACTCAGCAGGGGAGAATGGCTACACCTTC. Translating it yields CASSYSAGENGYTF.

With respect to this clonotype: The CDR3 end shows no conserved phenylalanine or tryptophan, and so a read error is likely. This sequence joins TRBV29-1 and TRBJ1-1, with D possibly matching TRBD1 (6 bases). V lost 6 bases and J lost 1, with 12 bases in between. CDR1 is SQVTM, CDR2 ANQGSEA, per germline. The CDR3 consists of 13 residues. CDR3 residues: CSVHGQTNTEAFL. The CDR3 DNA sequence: TGCAGCGTCCATGGACAGACGAACACTGAAGCTTTCTTA.

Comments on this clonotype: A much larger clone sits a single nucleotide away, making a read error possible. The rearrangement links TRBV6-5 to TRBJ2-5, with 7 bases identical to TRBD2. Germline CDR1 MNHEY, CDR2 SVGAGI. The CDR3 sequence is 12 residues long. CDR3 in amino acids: CTSGASGKTQYF. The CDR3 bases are TGTACCAGCGGGGCGTCAGGGAAGACCCAGTACTTC.

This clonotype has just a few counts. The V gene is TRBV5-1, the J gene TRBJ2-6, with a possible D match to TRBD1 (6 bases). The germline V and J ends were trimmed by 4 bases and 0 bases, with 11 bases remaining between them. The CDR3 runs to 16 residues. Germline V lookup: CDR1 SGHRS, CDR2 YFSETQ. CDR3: CASSTGTTSGANVLTF. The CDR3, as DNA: TGCGCCAGCAGCACCGGGACAACCTCTGGGGCCAACGTCCTGACTTTC.

Here the CDR3 reads CASSPTSGRAYNEQFF. The CDR3 coding sequence is TGTGCCAGCAGCCCGACTAGCGGGAGGGCCTACAATGAGCAGTTCTTC. V and J are TRBV7-9 and TRBJ2-1; the match to TRBD2 covers 14 bases. The germline CDR1 and CDR2 sequences are SEHNR and FQNEAQ (reference sequence). This CDR3 spans 16 amino acids. V lost 5 bases, J lost 2 bases, and 2 bases stayed unmatched.

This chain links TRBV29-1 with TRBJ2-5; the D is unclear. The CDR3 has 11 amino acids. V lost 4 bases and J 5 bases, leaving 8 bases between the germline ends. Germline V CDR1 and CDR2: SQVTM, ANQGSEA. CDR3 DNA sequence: TGCAGCGTTGTTGCGTCGGAGACCCAGTACTTC. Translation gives CSVVASETQYF. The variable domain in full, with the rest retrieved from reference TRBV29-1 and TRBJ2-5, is SAVISQKPSRDICQRGTSLTIQCQVDSQVTMMFWYRQQPGQSLTLIATANQGSEATYESGFVIDKFPISRPNLTFSTLTVSNMSPEDSSIYLCSVVASETQYFGPGTRLLVL.

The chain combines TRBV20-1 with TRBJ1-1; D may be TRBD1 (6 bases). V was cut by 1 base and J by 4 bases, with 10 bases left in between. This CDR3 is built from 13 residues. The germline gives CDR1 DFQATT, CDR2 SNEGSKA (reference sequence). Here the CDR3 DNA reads TGCAGTGCTAGAGGGGGGCTAGGCACTGAAGCTTTCTTT. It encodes CSARGGLGTEAFF.

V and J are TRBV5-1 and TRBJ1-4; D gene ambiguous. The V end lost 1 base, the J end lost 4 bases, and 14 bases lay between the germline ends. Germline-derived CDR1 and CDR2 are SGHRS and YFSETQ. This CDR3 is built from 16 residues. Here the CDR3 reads CASSLLGRGFNEKLFF. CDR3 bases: TGCGCCAGCAGCTTGCTAGGACGAGGGTTTAATGAAAAACTGTTTTTT.

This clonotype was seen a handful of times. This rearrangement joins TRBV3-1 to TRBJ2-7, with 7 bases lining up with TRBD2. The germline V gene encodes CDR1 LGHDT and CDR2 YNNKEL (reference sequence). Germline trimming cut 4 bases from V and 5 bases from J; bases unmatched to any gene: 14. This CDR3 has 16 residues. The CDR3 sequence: CASSLPQGREFNEQYF. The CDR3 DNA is TGTGCCAGCAGCCTCCCCCAAGGGCGGGAGTTCAACGAGCAGTACTTC.

CDR3 sequence: CASSLEADRSYEQYF. The CDR3 DNA is TGTGCCAGCAGCTTAGAAGCGGACAGATCCTACGAGCAGTACTTC. The rearrangement links TRBV7-8 to TRBJ2-7, with a possible D match to TRBD1 (6 bases). The CDR3 sequence is 15 residues long. V shed 1 base and J shed 1 base, with 11 bases lying between them. The germline V gene encodes CDR1 SGHVS and CDR2 FQNEAQ.

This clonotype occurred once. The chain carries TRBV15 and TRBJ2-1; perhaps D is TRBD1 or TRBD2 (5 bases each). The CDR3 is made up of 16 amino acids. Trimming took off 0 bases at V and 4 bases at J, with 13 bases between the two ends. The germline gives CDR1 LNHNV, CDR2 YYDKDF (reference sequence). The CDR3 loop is CATSRDPNGGYNEQFF. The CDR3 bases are TGTGCCACCAGCAGAGATCCGAATGGGGGTTACAATGAGCAGTTCTTC.

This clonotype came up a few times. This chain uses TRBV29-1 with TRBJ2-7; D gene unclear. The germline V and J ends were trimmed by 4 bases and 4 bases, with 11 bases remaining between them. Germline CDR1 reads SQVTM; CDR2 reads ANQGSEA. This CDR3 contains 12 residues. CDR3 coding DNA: TGCAGCGTTGGCACCGGGCGATACGAGCAGTACTTC. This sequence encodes CSVGTGRYEQYF.

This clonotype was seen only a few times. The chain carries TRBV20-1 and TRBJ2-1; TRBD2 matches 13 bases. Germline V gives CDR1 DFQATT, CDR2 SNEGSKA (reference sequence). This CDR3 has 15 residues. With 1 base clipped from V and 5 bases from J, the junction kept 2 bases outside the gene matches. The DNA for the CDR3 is TGCAGTGCTAGAGCCGGGACTAGCGGGAACAATGAGCAGTTCTTC. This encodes CSARAGTSGNNEQFF.